One and the same sample provided the 23 T cell receptor beta chains below, sequenced in a study of OX40 agonist ivuxolimab in advanced cancers. The repertoire was sequenced with immunoSEQ multiplex PCR; TCRdb's copy has only in-frame clones and lacks some. The sample records over 80,000 clones, roughly 83% being singletons. Material: CD4+ or CD8+ T cells sorted from blood, obtained in a trial of the OX40 agonist ivuxolimab. The receptors shown here come from an adult with an advanced solid tumor such as melanoma, head and neck, liver or kidney cancer.

This chain uses TRBV11-2 with TRBJ2-1, with 8 bases identical to TRBD2. CDR1 SGHAT and CDR2 FQNNGV come from the germline V gene. The CDR3 spans 16 residues. After removal of 4 bases from V and 4 bases from J, the junction contained 9 bases not matched to a gene. The CDR3 here is CASSYPAGGLYNEQFF. CDR3 in DNA: TGTGCCAGCAGCTATCCCGCGGGGGGACTATACAATGAGCAGTTCTTC.

This chain connects TRBV9 to TRBJ2-3, with TRBD2 matching over 7 bases. V lost 3 bases and J lost 2; bases outside the gene matches: 3. Germline V gives CDR1 SGDLS, CDR2 YYNGEE. The CDR3 covers 14 residues. As DNA, the CDR3 is TGTGCCAGCAGCGCCGGGGGGATCACAGATACGCAGTATTTT. It is translated as CASSAGGITDTQYF.

The chain combines TRBV7-9 with TRBJ1-2; 9 positions match TRBD1. Trimming at V came to 1 base and at J to 6 bases, leaving 6 bases not matched to a gene. This CDR3 has 15 amino acids. Per the germline V gene, CDR1 is SEHNR and CDR2 is FQNEAQ (reference sequence). The CDR3 loop is CASSLDFRDRDGYTF. CDR3 nucleotides: TGTGCCAGCAGCTTAGATTTCCGGGACAGGGATGGCTACACCTTC.

The CDR3 is CASSLGVAGSTYNEQFF. The CDR3 DNA sequence: TGTGCCAGCAGCTTAGGGGTAGCGGGGAGCACCTACAATGAGCAGTTCTTC. This rearrangement joins TRBV11-3 to TRBJ2-1, with 8 bases identical to TRBD2. The CDR3 spans 17 residues. Germline loops: CDR1 SGHNT, CDR2 YENEEA. Trimming removed 1 base from V and 2 bases from J; junction bases left unmatched: 7.

For the CDR3, the DNA is TGTGCCACCAGGGACCGCCTTCGGTCCTACGAGCAGTACTTC. Translation: CATRDRLRSYEQYF. The chain uses TRBV19 and TRBJ2-7; D possibly matches TRBD1 or TRBD2 (5 bases each). Germline values: CDR1 LNHDA, CDR2 SQIVND (reference sequence). V dropped 10 bases and J dropped 1 base, with 17 bases sitting between them. The CDR3 runs 14 residues.

The rearrangement links TRBV2 to TRBJ2-7; TRBD1 aligns across 11 bases. J lost 6 bases, V lost 8 bases, and 3 bases had no gene match. This CDR3 region has 12 residues. Germline V gives CDR1 SNHLY, CDR2 FYNNEI. In DNA form, the CDR3 reads TGTGCCAGCGGGGGACAGGGGGGCGAGCAGTACTTC. Amino acid sequence: CASGGQGGEQYF.

This chain connects TRBV19 to TRBJ2-2; perhaps TRBD1 as D (5 bases). Trimming took 3 bases from V and 0 from J, leaving 8 bases between them. CDR3 length: 15 amino acids. CDR1 LNHDA and CDR2 SQIVND come from the germline V gene (reference sequence). The CDR3 loop is CASSIPTANTGELFF. CDR3 DNA: TGTGCCAGTAGTATCCCGACAGCGAACACCGGGGAGCTGTTTTTT.

V and J are TRBV5-1 and TRBJ2-4; 9 nucleotides align to TRBD1. The junction had 1 base not matched to a gene; V was cut back by 2 bases and J by 1 base. Per the germline V gene, CDR1 is SGHRS and CDR2 is YFSETQ. The CDR3 has 15 amino acids. This chain's CDR3 is CASSLGQGAKNIQYF. The CDR3 DNA reads TGCGCCAGCAGCTTAGGACAGGGGGCCAAAAACATTCAGTACTTC. Full variable domain (missing parts from reference TRBV5-1 and TRBJ2-4): KAGVTQTPRYLIKTRGQQVTLSCSPISGHRSVSWYQQTPGQGLQFLFEYFSETQRNKGNFPGRFSGRQFSNSRSEMNVSTLELGDSALYLCASSLGQGAKNIQYFGAGTRLSVL.

The rearrangement uses TRBV19 and TRBJ2-7; 12 bases agree with TRBD2. Unmatched junction bases numbered 14, after V lost 5 bases and J lost 3 bases. Germline loops: CDR1 LNHDA, CDR2 SQIVND (reference sequence). There are 18 residues in the CDR3. The CDR3 here is CASSPRTSGVSDHYEQYF. The DNA for the CDR3 is TGTGCCAGTAGTCCCCGGACTAGCGGGGTCTCAGATCACTACGAGCAGTACTTC.

V is TRBV5-1 and J is TRBJ1-1; D gene ambiguous. V was trimmed by 4 bases and J by 1 base, leaving 11 bases between them. CDR1 and CDR2 (germline): SGHRS, YFSETQ. The CDR3 is made up of 14 amino acids. The chain's CDR3 is CASSQRAGNTEAFF. The DNA of the CDR3 is TGCGCCAGCAGCCAACGGGCGGGGAACACTGAAGCTTTCTTT.

This rearrangement joins TRBV7-2 to TRBJ2-7; tentatively, D is TRBD1 or TRBD2 (5 bases each). Germline V gene lookup returns CDR1 SGHTA and CDR2 FQGNSA. CDR3 length equals 15 residues. V lost 2 bases, J lost 6 bases, and 17 bases lay in between. The CDR3 region is CASSLSRDPRTEQYF. The DNA for the CDR3 is TGTGCCAGCAGCTTATCACGGGACCCAAGGACCGAGCAGTACTTC.

This chain links TRBV2 with TRBJ2-7; D is ambiguous. Trimming removed 5 bases from V and 7 bases from J, with 21 bases in between. The germline V gene has CDR1 SNHLY and CDR2 FYNNEI. The length of the CDR3 is 15 residues. The CDR3: CASSPPPGGYVEQYF. The CDR3 DNA reads TGTGCCAGCAGTCCCCCCCCGGGTGGGTACGTTGAGCAGTACTTC.

The chain joins TRBV7-2 to TRBJ2-7, with 7 positions matching TRBD1. The CDR3 is 15 amino acids. J lost 7 bases, V lost 4 bases, and 13 bases had no gene match. Germline V CDR1 and CDR2: SGHTA, FQGNSA. The CDR3 region has the DNA TGTGCCAGCAGCTCCACACTGACAGGGCCCAAGGAGCAGTACTTC. This translates into CASSSTLTGPKEQYF.

The CDR3 loop is CAWSTGTSNQPQHF. The CDR3 DNA is TGTGCCTGGAGCACAGGGACTTCCAATCAGCCCCAGCATTTT. This chain connects TRBV30 to TRBJ1-5; D may be TRBD1 (6 bases). This CDR3 is built from 14 residues. Trimming shortened V by 3 bases and J by 3 bases, and 12 bases separated the two germline ends. CDR1 is GTSNPN and CDR2 is SVGIG in the germline V gene (reference sequence).

V gene TRBV10-3 combines with J gene TRBJ2-7; D is possibly TRBD1 or TRBD2 (5 bases each). The CDR3 has 14 residues. The germline CDR1 and CDR2 sequences are ENHRY and SYGVKD. V gave up 0 bases and J gave up 1 base, with 7 bases separating them. The CDR3 reads CAISESGGSYEQYF. CDR3 bases: TGTGCCATCAGTGAGTCTGGGGGTTCCTACGAGCAGTACTTC.

V usage is TRBV9 and J usage is TRBJ2-3; D might be TRBD1 or TRBD2, each matching 5 bases. The CDR3 covers 16 residues. Germline CDR1 SGDLS, CDR2 YYNGEE. The V end was cut by 0 bases, the J end by 12 bases, with 23 bases between. The chain's CDR3 is CASSVGGSTPWTSQYF. DNA of the CDR3: TGTGCCAGCAGCGTAGGGGGGTCGACACCGTGGACCAGTCAGTATTTT. Looking up the rest from reference TRBV9 and TRBJ2-3 gives the full variable domain: DSGVTQTPKHLITATGQRVTLRCSPRSGDLSVYWYQQSLDQGLQFLIQYYNGEERAKGNILERFSAQQFPDLHSELNLSSLELGDSALYFCASSVGGSTPWTSQYFGPGTRLTVL.

V and J are TRBV5-4 and TRBJ1-1; D is unresolved. From germline, CDR1 is SGHNT and CDR2 YYREEE (reference sequence). The CDR3 covers 16 residues. Trimming removed 0 bases from V and 5 bases from J, with 17 bases in between. CDR3 loop: CASSLGATYPGTEAFF. The CDR3, as DNA: TGTGCCAGCAGCTTGGGGGCTACCTACCCTGGGACTGAAGCTTTCTTT.

The chain is built from TRBV4-2 and TRBJ1-6; 9 nucleotides agree with TRBD1. The CDR3 spans 17 residues. V dropped 0 bases and J dropped 10; count of bases not matched to a gene: 10. Per germline, CDR1 LGHNA and CDR2 YNFKEQ. The CDR3: CASSQDLDRGRQSPLHF. The CDR3 bases are TGTGCCAGCAGCCAAGATCTGGACAGGGGTAGGCAATCACCCCTCCACTTT.

The chain carries TRBV7-2 and TRBJ1-4; D is ambiguous. The CDR3 has 14 residues. The germline gives CDR1 SGHTA, CDR2 FQGNSA. The ends were cut back, 8 bases at V and 6 bases at J, with 16 bases in the middle. In nucleotides, the CDR3 is TGTGCCAGCTCGACGGCAGGCTGGGATGAAAAACTGTTTTTT. Encoded protein: CASSTAGWDEKLFF.

The chain combines TRBV7-9 with TRBJ1-4, with TRBD1 matching 9 bases. Germline-derived CDR1 and CDR2 are SEHNR and FQNEAQ (reference sequence). The CDR3 consists of 17 residues. After removal of 5 bases from V and 0 bases from J, the junction contained 7 bases not matched to a gene. In DNA form, the CDR3 reads TGTGCCAGCAGCCGGACAGGGGCCCCCGCAACTAATGAAAAACTGTTTTTT. This translates into CASSRTGAPATNEKLFF.

The genes are TRBV6-5 and TRBJ2-1; 9 bases agree with TRBD1. Per germline, CDR1 MNHEY and CDR2 SVGAGI. V dropped 8 bases and J dropped 4; count of bases not matched to a gene: 3. CDR3 length: 13 residues. DNA of the CDR3: TGTGCCAGCTGGGACAGGGCATACAATGAGCAGTTCTTC. Its protein is CASWDRAYNEQFF.

In this sample, this clone turned up once. The chain links TRBV30 to TRBJ2-2; D gene ambiguous. The CDR3 length is 14 residues. Germline V lookup: CDR1 GTSNPN, CDR2 SVGIG (reference sequence). V lost 0 bases, J lost 0 bases, and 5 bases lay in between. The CDR3 bases are TGTGCCTGGAGTGTTGGGCCGAACACCGGGGAGCTGTTTTTT. Its protein product is CAWSVGPNTGELFF.

V and J are TRBV5-1 and TRBJ2-5; possibly TRBD1 for D (5 bases). The germline V and J ends were trimmed by 2 bases and 0 bases, with 11 bases remaining between them. Germline CDR1 is SGHRS and CDR2 is YFSETQ. The CDR3 is made up of 15 amino acids. The CDR3 is CASSFNSGYQETQYF. CDR3 in DNA: TGCGCCAGCAGCTTCAACTCAGGGTACCAAGAGACCCAGTACTTC.